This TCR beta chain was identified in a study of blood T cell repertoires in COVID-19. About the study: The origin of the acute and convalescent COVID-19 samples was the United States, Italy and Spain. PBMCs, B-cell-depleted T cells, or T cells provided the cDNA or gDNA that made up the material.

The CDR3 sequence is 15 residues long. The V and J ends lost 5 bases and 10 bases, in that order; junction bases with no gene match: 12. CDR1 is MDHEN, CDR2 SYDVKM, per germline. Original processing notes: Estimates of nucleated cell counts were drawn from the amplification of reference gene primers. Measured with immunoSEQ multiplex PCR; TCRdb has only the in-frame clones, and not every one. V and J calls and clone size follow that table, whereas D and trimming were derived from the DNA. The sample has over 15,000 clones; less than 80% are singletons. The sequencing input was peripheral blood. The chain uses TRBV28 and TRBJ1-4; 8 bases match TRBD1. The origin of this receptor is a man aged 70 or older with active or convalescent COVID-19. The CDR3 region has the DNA TGTGCCAGCAGTCCTTCCCGACAGGGGCTCCGAAAACTGTTTTTT. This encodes CASSPSRQGLRKLFF.